This T cell receptor beta chain stems from a study of cytomegalovirus exposure and HLA in healthy donors. Study-level information: HLA-typed donors were the source of some 85 million unique TCRs, which an early data release held. Findings and limits, study-wide: Three chains linked to CMV were shown in vitro to be specific for CMV antigens. Later examination showed HLA-associated TCR beta chains had greater clonal expansion than equally common others.

To note about this clone: Antigen unknown.

PCR primers comprised 60 Vbeta and 13 Jbeta primers. Clones were sequenced by immunoSEQ multiplex PCR, and TCRdb holds only the in-frame ones, with some missing. Seen in this sample are roughly 190,000 clones; the ten most common clones hold 6.5%. The CDR3 has 16 amino acids. Germline lookup yields CDR1 MNHNY and CDR2 SVGAGI (reference sequence). Trimming removed 7 bases at V and 4 bases at J, with 20 bases between. These donors counted as nominally healthy when sampled, but unrecorded immune exposures were likely. The sample taken for sequencing was PBMCs. The source is a man aged 25-40 years in good health and CMV-seronegative. The J gene is TRBJ2-1, the V gene TRBV6-6, with D possibly matching TRBD2 (6 bases). The CDR3 DNA sequence: TGTGCCAGCACCCCCAGGGCGACGGGACTTTACAATGAGCAGTTCTTC. It specifies CASTPRATGLYNEQFF.